Shown below are 15 T cell receptor beta chains from a single sample sequenced in a study of post-analysis software for immune sequencing data. Researchers reported that TCR beta cDNA libraries carried unique molecular identifiers. TCRdb recomputed calls from the PCR reads with MiXCR, one row per CDR3 protein. Seen here are hundreds of thousands of distinct CDR3 sequences, roughly 40% observed once, and the top ten hold 1.7%. Study-wide findings and caveats: With TRBV5-6, TRBV5-1 and TRBV20-1 included, several TRBV segments were more frequent in patients than in controls.

The antigens these receptors bind are not known. The sequencing input was blood. The receptors here all came from a girl under 18 with multiple sclerosis.

The V call is TRBV29-1, the J call TRBJ2-7; 7 nucleotides agree with TRBD1. Per the germline V gene, CDR1 is SQVTM and CDR2 is ANQGSEA. The CDR3 is made up of 14 amino acids. The junction had 9 bases not matched to a gene; V was cut back by 7 bases and J by 0 bases. The CDR3 loop is CSASRDSSSYEQYF. The CDR3 bases are TGCAGCGCATCCCGGGACAGCAGCTCCTACGAGCAGTACTTC.

This clonotype was seen only a few times. The CDR3 is CASSIDLPGYNEQFF. The CDR3 nucleotides read TGTGCCAGTAGTATAGATCTACCGGGTTACAATGAGCAGTTCTTC. The gene calls are TRBV19 and TRBJ2-1; D gene unclear. Germline CDR1 and CDR2: LNHDA and SQIVND (reference sequence). The V end lost 0 bases, the J end lost 4 bases, and 10 bases lay between the germline ends. The CDR3 is 15 amino acids.

This rearrangement joins TRBV20-1 to TRBJ2-7; 8 nucleotides align to TRBD2. The assigned J gene may be wrong: the sequence end matches TRBJ2-5 better. There are 15 residues in the CDR3. CDR1 and CDR2 (germline): DFQATT, SNEGSKA (reference sequence). The CDR3: CSARDRTGGRETQYF. CDR3 nucleotide sequence: TGCAGTGCTAGAGATAGGACGGGGGGGAGGGAGACCCAGTACTTC.

This clonotype was recorded a few times. The CDR3 loop is CASSLGGTSEFF. In DNA, the CDR3 is TGCGCCAGCAGCTTGGGGGGGACTAGTGAGTTCTTC. V gene TRBV5-1 combines with J gene TRBJ2-1, with 8 bases identical to TRBD2. This CDR3 is 12 amino acids long. Unmatched junction bases numbered 4, after V lost 0 bases and J lost 14 bases. In germline, CDR1 is SGHRS, CDR2 YFSETQ.

The rearrangement joins TRBV6-5 to TRBJ1-5; 8 bases align to TRBD1. Losses at the gene ends were 4 bases for V and 4 bases for J; bases not matched to a gene: 9. The length of the CDR3 is 16 residues. Germline V gene lookup returns CDR1 MNHEY and CDR2 SVGAGI. In DNA, the CDR3 is TGTGCCAGCAGTTCCTCCGCGCGGACAGGGAATCAGCCCCAGCATTTT. Its protein is CASSSSARTGNQPQHF.

V usage is TRBV27 and J usage is TRBJ2-3; no clear D. Germline assignment: CDR1 MNHEY and CDR2 SMNVEV (reference sequence). The CDR3 loop spans 13 amino acids. V was trimmed by 2 bases and J by 5 bases, leaving 8 bases between them. CDR3 in amino acids: CASSLGFLDTQYF. The CDR3 bases are TGTGCCAGCAGTTTAGGGTTTTTAGATACGCAGTATTTT.

This clonotype was counted only a few times. The chain links TRBV29-1 to TRBJ2-5, with TRBD1 identical over 11 bases. The DNA end favors TRBJ2-7, so the J call may be wrong. This CDR3 has 15 residues. The germline V gene encodes CDR1 SQVTM and CDR2 ANQGSEA. CDR3 coding DNA: TGCAGCGTTGCGGCCGCACCGGGACAGGGGGGCGAGCAGTACTTC. Amino acids: CSVAAAPGQGGEQYF.

This clonotype was found once. The chain recombines TRBV7-8 with TRBJ2-3; TRBD2 matches 9 bases. V was clipped by 5 bases and J by 7 bases; unmatched bases: 13. Per germline, CDR1 SGHVS and CDR2 FQNEAQ. The CDR3 runs 16 residues. CDR3 loop: CASSPYSGSAVNTQYF. In nucleotides, the CDR3 is TGTGCCAGCAGCCCGTATAGCGGGAGCGCAGTAAATACGCAGTATTTT.

V and J are TRBV3-1 and TRBJ2-7, with 9 bases identical to TRBD2. Trimming cost V 0 bases and J 3 bases; bases outside gene matches: 6. The CDR3 runs to 16 residues. Germline loops: CDR1 LGHDT, CDR2 YNNKEL (reference sequence). CDR3 amino acids: CASSQDVAGGLYEQYF. CDR3 bases: TGTGCCAGCAGCCAAGATGTCGCGGGGGGGCTCTACGAGCAGTACTTC.

The chain combines TRBV6-5 with TRBJ2-7; TRBD1 aligns across 7 bases. From germline, CDR1 is MNHEY and CDR2 SVGAGI. This CDR3 is 13 amino acids long. V lost 6 bases, J lost 1 base, and 3 bases stayed unmatched. CDR3 region: CASRKTGSYEQYF. CDR3 sequence (DNA): TGTGCCAGCAGGAAGACAGGGTCCTACGAGCAGTACTTC.

This clonotype was detected a few times. The chain recombines TRBV4-1 with TRBJ1-1, with D maybe TRBD1 (5 bases). CDR1 is MGHRA, CDR2 YSYEKL, per germline. The CDR3 spans 14 residues. Trimming removed 4 bases at V and 9 bases at J, with 18 bases between. The CDR3 protein is CASSPPGAGRKAFF. In DNA form, the CDR3 reads TGCGCCAGCAGCCCACCCGGGGCAGGGCGGAAAGCTTTCTTT.

The chain employs TRBV11-2 and TRBJ2-5; perhaps TRBD1 as D (5 bases). The CDR3 contains 13 residues. V gave up 5 bases and J gave up 11 bases, with 18 bases separating them. Germline V gene data show CDR1 as SGHAT and CDR2 as FQNNGV. CDR3 sequence reads: CASSGQGAQEQYF. The CDR3 DNA sequence: TGTGCCAGCAGCGGACAAGGGGCTCAAGAGCAGTACTTC.

The CDR3 spells CASSQARTGSPYEQYF. The DNA for the CDR3 is TGCGCCAGCAGCCAAGCCCGGACAGGGAGCCCCTACGAGCAGTACTTC. The chain joins TRBV4-1 to TRBJ2-7, with 8 nucleotides matching TRBD1. The germline V gene has CDR1 MGHRA and CDR2 YSYEKL. V shed 1 base and J 2 bases; nucleotides not matched to a gene: 7. There are 16 residues in the CDR3.

Comment on this clonotype: One end of the junction is discordant with germline, which a read error may explain. J is TRBJ2-3 and V is TRBV12-3 or TRBV12-4, with D tentatively TRBD2 (6 bases). This CDR3 contains 13 residues. As DNA, the CDR3 is TGTGCCAGCAGTTTACGGGAGACAGATGCGCAGTATTTT. As protein: CASSLRETDAQYF.

This clonotype was seen a few times. The junction departs from the called germline gene at one end, perhaps through a read error. The genes are TRBV12-3 or TRBV12-4 and TRBJ2-7; no definite D call. The CDR3 extends over 13 amino acids. The CDR3 reads CTSSLGWAYEQYF. The CDR3 coding sequence is TGTACCAGCAGTTTGGGCTGGGCCTACGAGCAGTACTTC.